These 8 T cell receptor beta chains were all obtained from the same sample, sequenced in a study of blood T cell repertoires in COVID-19. Clones were read by immunoSEQ multiplex PCR, and TCRdb kept only the in-frame ones, dropping some. The table records about 38,000 clones, about three quarters of them present only once. The specimen sequenced was peripheral blood. The receptors here all came from a man aged 65 to 85 with COVID-19, enrolled during active disease.

The chain couples TRBV7-2 to TRBJ1-1; D unresolved. This CDR3 is 14 amino acids long. V shed 1 base and J shed 2 bases, with 8 bases lying between them. Germline V gene data show CDR1 as SGHTA and CDR2 as FQGNSA. The CDR3: CASSLGAANTEAFF. CDR3 in DNA: TGTGCCAGCAGCTTAGGCGCCGCCAACACTGAAGCTTTCTTT.

This clone was seen a handful of times. V usage is TRBV6-2 or TRBV6-3 and J usage is TRBJ2-1; 7 bases fit TRBD1. The germline V gene has CDR1 MNHEY and CDR2 SVGEGT. The CDR3 is 16 residues long. The junction had 4 bases not matched to a gene; V was cut back by 2 bases and J by 0 bases. As DNA, the CDR3 is TGTGCCAGCAGTTACCGCACAGGGGACTCCTACAATGAGCAGTTCTTC. It translates to CASSYRTGDSYNEQFF.

The chain joins TRBV7-6 to TRBJ2-7; 11 bases are shared with TRBD1. CDR3 length: 15 amino acids. V shed 5 bases, J shed 3 bases, and the junction held 6 bases outside the gene matches. Germline CDR1 SGHVS, CDR2 FNYEAQ. The CDR3 DNA follows: TGTGCCAGCAGCGGGTTGGGACAGGGGGGCTACGAGCAGTACTTC. Its translation: CASSGLGQGGYEQYF.

This chain uses TRBV11-2 with TRBJ1-2, with TRBD1 matching 10 bases. The CDR3 is made up of 16 amino acids. With V trimmed by 3 bases and J by 8 bases, 12 bases remained unmatched. Looked up from germline, CDR1 is SGHAT and CDR2 is FQNNGV. The DNA of the CDR3 is TGTGCCAGCAGCTTGCACCGGGACAGGGGTCGGTACGGCTACACCTTC. This encodes CASSLHRDRGRYGYTF.

V is TRBV5-1 and J is TRBJ2-1, with 10 bases identical to TRBD2. This CDR3 has 15 amino acids. The V gene's germline CDR1 is SGHRS and CDR2 YFSETQ. Trimming at V came to 2 bases and at J to 9 bases, leaving 8 bases not matched to a gene. The CDR3 region is CASSFSGGPTIEQFF. The CDR3, as DNA: TGCGCCAGCAGCTTTAGCGGGGGGCCAACAATTGAGCAGTTCTTC.

The V and J genes are TRBV6-1 and TRBJ2-7, with TRBD1 as a possible D gene (5 bases). The CDR3 is 12 residues long. V was trimmed by 3 bases and J by 9 bases, leaving 12 bases between them. In germline, CDR1 is MNHNS, CDR2 SASEGT. The DNA of the CDR3 is TGTGCCAGCAGTGATGGTGGGGCCCGGCAGTACTTC. Encoded protein: CASSDGGARQYF.

This clone was seen once. The gene calls are TRBV10-3 and TRBJ2-7; D not resolved. The V gene's germline CDR1 is ENHRY and CDR2 SYGVKD. The length of the CDR3 is 13 residues. The germline V and J ends were trimmed by 6 bases and 0 bases, with 9 bases remaining between them. In nucleotides, the CDR3 is TGTGCCATCAGAACAGCTGCCTCCTACGAGCAGTACTTC. It translates to CAIRTAASYEQYF.

This chain uses TRBV9 with TRBJ2-2, with 7 bases identical to TRBD2. In germline, CDR1 is SGDLS, CDR2 YYNGEE. This CDR3 region has 15 residues. V lost 4 bases and J lost 3; bases outside the gene matches: 6. This CDR3 is CASSPMGGDTGELFF. The CDR3 bases are TGTGCCAGCAGCCCCATGGGAGGGGACACCGGGGAGCTGTTTTTT.